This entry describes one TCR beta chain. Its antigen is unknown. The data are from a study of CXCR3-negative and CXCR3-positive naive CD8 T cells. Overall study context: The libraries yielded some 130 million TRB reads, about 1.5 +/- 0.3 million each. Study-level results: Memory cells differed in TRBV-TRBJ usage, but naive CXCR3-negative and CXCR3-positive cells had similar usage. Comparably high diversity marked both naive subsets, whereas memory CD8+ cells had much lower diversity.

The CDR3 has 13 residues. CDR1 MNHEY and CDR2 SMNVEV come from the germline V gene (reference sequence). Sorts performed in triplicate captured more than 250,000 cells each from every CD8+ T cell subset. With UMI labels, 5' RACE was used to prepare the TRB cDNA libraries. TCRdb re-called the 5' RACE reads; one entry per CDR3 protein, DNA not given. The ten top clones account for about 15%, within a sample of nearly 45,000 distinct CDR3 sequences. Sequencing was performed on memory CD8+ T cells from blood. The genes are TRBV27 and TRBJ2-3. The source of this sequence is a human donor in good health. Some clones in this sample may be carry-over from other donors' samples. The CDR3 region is CASSLIGSDTQYF.